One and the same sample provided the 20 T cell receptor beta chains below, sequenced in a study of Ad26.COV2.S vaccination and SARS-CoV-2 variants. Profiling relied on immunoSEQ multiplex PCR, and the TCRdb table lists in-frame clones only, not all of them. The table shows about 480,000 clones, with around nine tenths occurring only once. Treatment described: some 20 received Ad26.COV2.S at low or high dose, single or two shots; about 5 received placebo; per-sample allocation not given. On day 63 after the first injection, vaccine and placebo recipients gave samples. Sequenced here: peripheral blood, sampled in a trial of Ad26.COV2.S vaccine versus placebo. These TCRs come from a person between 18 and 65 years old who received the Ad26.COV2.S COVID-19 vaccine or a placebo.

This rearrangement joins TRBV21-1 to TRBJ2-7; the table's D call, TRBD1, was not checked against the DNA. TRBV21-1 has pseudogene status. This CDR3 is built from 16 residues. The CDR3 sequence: CASSKAVRQITYEQYF. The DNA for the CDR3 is TGTGCCAGCAGCAAAGCGGTCCGACAAATTACCTACGAGCAGTACTTC.

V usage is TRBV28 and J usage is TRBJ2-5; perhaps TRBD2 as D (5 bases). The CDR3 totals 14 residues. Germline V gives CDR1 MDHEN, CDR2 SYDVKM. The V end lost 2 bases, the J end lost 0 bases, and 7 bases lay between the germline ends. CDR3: CASSLAGNQETQYF. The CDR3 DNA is TGTGCCAGCAGTTTAGCCGGGAACCAAGAGACCCAGTACTTC. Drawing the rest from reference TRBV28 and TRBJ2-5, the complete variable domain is DVKVTQSSRYLVKRTGEKVFLECVQDMDHENMFWYRQDPGLGLRLIYFSYDVKMKEKGDIPEGYSVSREKKERFSLILESASTNQTSMYLCASSLAGNQETQYFGPGTRLLVL.

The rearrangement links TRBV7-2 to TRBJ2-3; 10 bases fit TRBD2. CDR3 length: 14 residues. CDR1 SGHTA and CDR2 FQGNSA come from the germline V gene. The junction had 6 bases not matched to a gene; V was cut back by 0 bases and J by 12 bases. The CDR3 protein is CASSLAASGSRQYF. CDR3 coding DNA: TGTGCCAGCAGCTTAGCCGCTAGCGGGAGTCGTCAGTATTTT.

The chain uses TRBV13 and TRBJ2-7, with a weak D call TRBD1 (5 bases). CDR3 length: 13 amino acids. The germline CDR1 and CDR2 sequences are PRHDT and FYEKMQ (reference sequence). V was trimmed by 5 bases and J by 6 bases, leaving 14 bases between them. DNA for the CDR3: TGTGCCAGCAGCCCGCTACTTAGGGGCGAGCAGTACTTC. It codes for CASSPLLRGEQYF.

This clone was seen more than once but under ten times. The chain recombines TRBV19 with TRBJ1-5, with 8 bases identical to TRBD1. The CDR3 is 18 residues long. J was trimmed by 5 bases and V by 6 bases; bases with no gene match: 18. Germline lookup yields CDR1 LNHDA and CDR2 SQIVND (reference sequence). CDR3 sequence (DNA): TGTGCCAGTAGGTCGGGACAGGCCGGAGAGAGGTTTCATCAGCCCCAGCATTTT. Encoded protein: CASRSGQAGERFHQPQHF.

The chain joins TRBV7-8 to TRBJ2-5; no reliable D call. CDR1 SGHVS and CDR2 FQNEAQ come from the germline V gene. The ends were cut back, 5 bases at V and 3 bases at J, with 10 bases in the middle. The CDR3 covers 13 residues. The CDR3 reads CASSLGVKETQYF. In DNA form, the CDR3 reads TGTGCCAGCAGCCTCGGAGTCAAAGAGACCCAGTACTTC.

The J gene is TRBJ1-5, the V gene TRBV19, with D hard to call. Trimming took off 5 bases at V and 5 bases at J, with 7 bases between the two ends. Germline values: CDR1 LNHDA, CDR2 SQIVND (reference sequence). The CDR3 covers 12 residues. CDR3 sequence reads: CASSPGDQPQHF. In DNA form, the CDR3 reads TGTGCCAGTAGTCCCGGGGATCAGCCCCAGCATTTT.

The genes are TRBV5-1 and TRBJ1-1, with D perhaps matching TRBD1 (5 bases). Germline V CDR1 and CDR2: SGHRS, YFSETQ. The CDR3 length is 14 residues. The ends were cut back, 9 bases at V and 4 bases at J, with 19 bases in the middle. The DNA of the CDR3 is TGCGCCACATCTCGGAACCGGGGCGGCACTGAAGCTTTCTTT. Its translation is CATSRNRGGTEAFF.

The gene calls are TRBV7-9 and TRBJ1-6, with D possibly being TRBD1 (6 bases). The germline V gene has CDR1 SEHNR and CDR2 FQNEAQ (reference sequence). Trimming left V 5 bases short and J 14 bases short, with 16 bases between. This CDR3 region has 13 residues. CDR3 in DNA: TGTGCCAGCAGCCCCCAGACAGGCGGGACCCTCCACTTT. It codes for CASSPQTGGTLHF. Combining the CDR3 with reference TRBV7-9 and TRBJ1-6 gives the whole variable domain DTGVSQNPRHKITKRGQNVTFRCDPISEHNRLYWYRQTLGQGPEFLTYFQNEAQLEKSRLLSDRFSAERPKGSFSTLEIQRTEQGDSAMYLCASSPQTGGTLHFGNGTRLTVT.

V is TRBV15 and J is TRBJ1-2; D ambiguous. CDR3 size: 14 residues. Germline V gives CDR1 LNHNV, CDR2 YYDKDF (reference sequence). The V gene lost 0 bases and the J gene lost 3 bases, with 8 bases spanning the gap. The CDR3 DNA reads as TGTGCCACCAGCAGAGATTTGGGGTACTATGGCTACACCTTC. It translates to CATSRDLGYYGYTF.

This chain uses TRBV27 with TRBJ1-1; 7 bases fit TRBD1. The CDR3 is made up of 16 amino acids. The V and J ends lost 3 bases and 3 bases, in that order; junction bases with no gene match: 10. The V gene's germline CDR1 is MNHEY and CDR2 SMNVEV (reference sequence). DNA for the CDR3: TGTGCCAGCAGTTTCTGGATAGGGGGCCGGGACACTGAAGCTTTCTTT. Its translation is CASSFWIGGRDTEAFF.

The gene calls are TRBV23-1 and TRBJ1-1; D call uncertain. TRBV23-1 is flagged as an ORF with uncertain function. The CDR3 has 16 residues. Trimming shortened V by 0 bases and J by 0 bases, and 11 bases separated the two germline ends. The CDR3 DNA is TGCGCCAGCAGTCAATCGGAGGGTGCACTGAACACTGAAGCTTTCTTT. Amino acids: CASSQSEGALNTEAFF.

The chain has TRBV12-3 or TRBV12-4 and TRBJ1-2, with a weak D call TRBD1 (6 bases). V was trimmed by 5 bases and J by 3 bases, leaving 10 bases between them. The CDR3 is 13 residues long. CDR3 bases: TGTGCCAGCAGTATTAGGGGGGACTATGGCTACACCTTC. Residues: CASSIRGDYGYTF.

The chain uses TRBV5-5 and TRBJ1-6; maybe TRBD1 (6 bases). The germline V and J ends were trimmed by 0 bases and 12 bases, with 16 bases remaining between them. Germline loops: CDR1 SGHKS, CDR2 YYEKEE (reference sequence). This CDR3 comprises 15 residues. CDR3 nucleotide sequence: TGTGCCAGCAGCTTGGCTAGTGGACAGTACCAACCCCTCCACTTT. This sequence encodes CASSLASGQYQPLHF.

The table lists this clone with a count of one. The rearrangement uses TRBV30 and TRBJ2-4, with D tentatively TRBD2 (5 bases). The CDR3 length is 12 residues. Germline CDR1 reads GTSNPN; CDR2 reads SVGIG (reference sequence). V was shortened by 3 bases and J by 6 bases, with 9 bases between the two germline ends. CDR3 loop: CAWSHGVNIQYF. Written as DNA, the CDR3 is TGTGCCTGGAGCCACGGGGTAAACATTCAGTACTTC.

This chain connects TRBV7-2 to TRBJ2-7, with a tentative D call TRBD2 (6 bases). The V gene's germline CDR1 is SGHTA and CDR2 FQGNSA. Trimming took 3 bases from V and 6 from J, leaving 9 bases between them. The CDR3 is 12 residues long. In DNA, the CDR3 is TGTGCCAGCAGCTTCCTCGGGGGCGAGCAGTACTTC. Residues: CASSFLGGEQYF.

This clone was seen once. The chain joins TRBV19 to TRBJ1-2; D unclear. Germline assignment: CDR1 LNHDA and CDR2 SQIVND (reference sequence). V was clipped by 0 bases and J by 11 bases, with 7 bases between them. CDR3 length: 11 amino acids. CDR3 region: CASSIDGRYTF. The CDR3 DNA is TGTGCCAGTAGTATAGACGGCAGATACACCTTC.

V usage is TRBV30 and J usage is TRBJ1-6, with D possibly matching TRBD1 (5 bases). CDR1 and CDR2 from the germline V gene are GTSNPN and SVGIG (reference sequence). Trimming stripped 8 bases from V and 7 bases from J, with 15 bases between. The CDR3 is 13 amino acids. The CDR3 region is CARAQGGNSPLHF. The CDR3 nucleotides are TGTGCCCGGGCGCAGGGCGGCAATTCACCCCTCCACTTT.

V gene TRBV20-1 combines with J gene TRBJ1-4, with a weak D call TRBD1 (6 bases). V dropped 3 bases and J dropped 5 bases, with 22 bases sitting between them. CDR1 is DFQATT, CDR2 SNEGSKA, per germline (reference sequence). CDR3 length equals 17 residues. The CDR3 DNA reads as TGCAGTGCTAGTCGGGACACCGGATGGAGGTCCAATGAAAAACTGTTTTTT. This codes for CSASRDTGWRSNEKLFF.

The CDR3 region is CASSTGKRTEAFF. The CDR3 nucleotides read TGTGCCAGCAGCACAGGGAAACGCACTGAAGCTTTCTTT. The gene calls are TRBV6-5 and TRBJ1-1; D might be TRBD1 (6 bases). The CDR3 contains 13 residues. CDR1 MNHEY and CDR2 SVGAGI come from the germline V gene. The V end was cut by 6 bases, the J end by 4 bases, with 12 bases between.